The TCR beta chain described here comes from a study of blood T cell repertoires in COVID-19. The CDR3 is made up of 15 amino acids. Germline CDR1 LNHDA, CDR2 SQIVND (reference sequence). V was shortened by 4 bases and J by 7 bases, with 16 bases between the two germline ends. Here immunoSEQ multiplex PCR was the method, and the copy in TCRdb shows in-frame clones only, minus some. The sample lists roughly 370,000 clones; 85% to 90% were seen once. The chain carries TRBV19 and TRBJ1-4; D is undetermined. This clonotype was obtained from a woman aged 50 to 60 who had recovered from COVID-19. The specimen was PBMCs or T cells enriched from blood (not recorded which). DNA for the CDR3: TGTGCCAGTAGTAGGCCAGGTCACGGAGGTGAAAAACTGTTTTTT. Its protein product is CASSRPGHGGEKLFF.